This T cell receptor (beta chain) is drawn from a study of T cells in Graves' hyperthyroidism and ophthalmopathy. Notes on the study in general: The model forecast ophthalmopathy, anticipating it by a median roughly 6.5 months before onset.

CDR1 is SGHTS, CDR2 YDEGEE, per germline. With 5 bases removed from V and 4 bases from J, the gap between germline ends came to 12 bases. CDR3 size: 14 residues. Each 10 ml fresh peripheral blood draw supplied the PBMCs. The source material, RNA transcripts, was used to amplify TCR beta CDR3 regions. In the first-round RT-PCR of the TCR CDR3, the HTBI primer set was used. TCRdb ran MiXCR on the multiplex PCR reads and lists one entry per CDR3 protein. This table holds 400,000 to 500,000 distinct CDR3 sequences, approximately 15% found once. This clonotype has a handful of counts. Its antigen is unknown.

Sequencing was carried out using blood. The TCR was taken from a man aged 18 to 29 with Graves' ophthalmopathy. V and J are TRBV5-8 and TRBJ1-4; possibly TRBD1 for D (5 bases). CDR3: CASSGRGYNEKLFF. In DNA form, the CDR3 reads TGTGCCAGCAGTGGGCGGGGGTATAATGAAAAACTGTTTTTT.